The 17 T cell receptor beta chains below come from one sample, sequenced in a study of T cell changes during pregnancy in multiple sclerosis. The data were produced by immunoSEQ multiplex PCR, yet TCRdb's version contains in-frame clones alone and is incomplete. The sample includes under 110,000 clones, under 95% of them seen just once. This sample comprised peripheral blood, obtained after pregnancy. These TCRs come from a female donor with multiple sclerosis, enrolled in a pregnancy study.

The chain uses TRBV27 and TRBJ2-1; TRBD1 might be the D (6 bases). From germline, CDR1 is MNHEY and CDR2 SMNVEV (reference sequence). Trimming removed 5 bases at V and 9 bases at J, with 20 bases between. The CDR3 extends over 15 amino acids. The CDR3: CASSLGTFHRAEQFF. CDR3 sequence (DNA): TGTGCCAGCAGTCTTGGGACATTTCATAGGGCTGAGCAGTTCTTC.

The chain has TRBV19 and TRBJ2-2, with D possibly matching TRBD1 (5 bases). CDR1 is LNHDA and CDR2 is SQIVND in the germline V gene (reference sequence). V lost 7 bases and J 0 bases, leaving 21 bases between the germline ends. The CDR3 is made up of 18 amino acids. In nucleotides, the CDR3 is TGTGCCAGTAACTCAGGTGGCAGGGCGTTCGCGAACACCGGGGAGCTGTTTTTT. This translates into CASNSGGRAFANTGELFF. The whole variable domain, remainder taken from reference TRBV19 and TRBJ2-2, is DGGITQSPKYLFRKEGQNVTLSCEQNLNHDAMYWYRQDPGQGLRLIYYSQIVNDFQKGDIAEGYSVSREKKESFPLTVTSAQKNPTAFYLCASNSGGRAFANTGELFFGEGSRLTVL.

This chain links TRBV5-1 with TRBJ1-2; D is ambiguous. Between the trimmed V and J ends, which lost 0 bases and 5 bases, there was a span of 17 bases. There are 16 residues in the CDR3. The germline gives CDR1 SGHRS, CDR2 YFSETQ. The CDR3 DNA is TGCGCCAGCAGCTTGGATGGGCAGGTAGATGTGTATGGCTACACCTTC. Residues: CASSLDGQVDVYGYTF.

The rearrangement uses TRBV6-5 and TRBJ2-7; D perhaps matches TRBD2 (5 bases). Germline CDR1 is MNHEY and CDR2 is SVGAGI. V was pared by 0 bases and J by 0 bases, with 9 bases between. CDR3 length equals 15 residues. This CDR3 reads CASSYSAGLSYEQYF. The CDR3 nucleotides read TGTGCCAGCAGTTACTCGGCGGGCCTCTCCTACGAGCAGTACTTC.

A few counts support this clone. This chain uses TRBV29-1 with TRBJ1-1; D possibly corresponds to TRBD1 (6 bases). Per the germline V gene, CDR1 is SQVTM and CDR2 is ANQGSEA. The CDR3 sequence is 12 residues long. With 4 bases removed from V and 1 base from J, the gap between germline ends came to 7 bases. CDR3 coding DNA: TGCAGCGTTGGGACAGCGAACACTGAAGCTTTCTTT. The encoded protein is CSVGTANTEAFF.

The chain uses TRBV6-6 and TRBJ1-1, with D maybe TRBD1 (5 bases). Trimming cost V 4 bases and J 5 bases, with 14 bases left between them. This CDR3 is built from 14 residues. The V gene's germline CDR1 is MNHNY and CDR2 SVGAGI (reference sequence). The CDR3 nucleotides read TGTGCCAGCAGTTTAGGGCCCCGGGGGACTGAAGCTTTCTTT. Translation: CASSLGPRGTEAFF.

The chain is built from TRBV30 and TRBJ2-7; D is unresolved. The V and J ends lost 3 bases and 3 bases respectively, with 18 bases between them. The CDR3 extends over 15 amino acids. Germline lookup yields CDR1 GTSNPN and CDR2 SVGIG (reference sequence). CDR3: CAWSSTGSKFYEQYF. The CDR3, as DNA: TGTGCCTGGAGCTCGACTGGCTCAAAATTCTACGAGCAGTACTTC. Looking up the rest from reference TRBV30 and TRBJ2-7 gives the full variable domain: SQTIHQWPATLVQPVGSPLSLECTVEGTSNPNLYWYRQAAGRGLQLLFYSVGIGQISSEVPQNLSASRPQDRQFILSSKKLLLSDSGFYLCAWSSTGSKFYEQYFGPGTRLTVT.

The rearrangement joins TRBV5-1 to TRBJ2-1, with D perhaps matching TRBD2 (6 bases). Germline assignment: CDR1 SGHRS and CDR2 YFSETQ. There are 15 residues in the CDR3. Trimming cost V 2 bases and J 8 bases, with 17 bases left between them. The CDR3: CASSFRDSRVDEQFF. For the CDR3, the DNA is TGCGCCAGCAGCTTCCGGGACTCCCGGGTGGATGAGCAGTTCTTC.

The chain is built from TRBV30 and TRBJ2-3, with 8 nucleotides matching TRBD1. The CDR3 is 15 residues long. CDR1 GTSNPN and CDR2 SVGIG come from the germline V gene (reference sequence). V dropped 2 bases and J dropped 5; count of bases not matched to a gene: 9. CDR3 sequence reads: CAWSFRTGWGDTQYF. The CDR3 DNA sequence: TGTGCCTGGAGTTTCCGGACAGGGTGGGGAGATACGCAGTATTTT.

This chain uses TRBV7-3 with TRBJ2-1, with D tentatively TRBD2 (7 bases). The CDR3 sequence is 16 residues long. Per germline, CDR1 SGHTA and CDR2 FQGTGA. Trimming removed 0 bases from V and 5 bases from J, with 14 bases in between. The CDR3 reads CASSLTSGEGDNEQFF. DNA for the CDR3: TGTGCCAGCAGCTTAACCTCAGGGGAGGGGGACAATGAGCAGTTCTTC.

Ten or more counts support this clone. The chain carries TRBV7-8 and TRBJ1-5, with a possible D match to TRBD1 (5 bases). Germline CDR1 is SGHVS and CDR2 is FQNEAQ. There are 13 residues in the CDR3. V lost 4 bases, J lost 2 bases, and 6 bases lay in between. The CDR3 nucleotides read TGTGCCAGCAGCTGGACACGCAATCAGCCCCAGCATTTT. Translation gives CASSWTRNQPQHF.

This sequence joins TRBV6-4 and TRBJ1-2; 8 bases line up with TRBD1. Looked up from germline, CDR1 is MRHNA and CDR2 is SNTAGT. Losses at the gene ends were 4 bases for V and 6 bases for J; bases not matched to a gene: 7. The CDR3 sequence is 14 residues long. CDR3 sequence reads: CASSVFRGLNGYTF. As DNA, the CDR3 is TGTGCCAGCAGTGTGTTCAGGGGGCTAAATGGCTACACCTTC.

The chain employs TRBV21-1 and TRBJ1-6; the listed D gene, TRBD1, was not tested against the DNA. TRBV21-1 is recorded as a pseudogene. The length of the CDR3 is 19 residues. The CDR3 DNA reads TGTGCCAGCAGCAATATGGGGACAGGCCGAGCGTCCTATAATTCACCCCTCCACTTT. Protein sequence: CASSNMGTGRASYNSPLHF.

The CDR3 nucleotides are TGTGCCAGCGATTCTAGCGGGAGTCCCCTAGAGGAGCAGTACTTC. Protein product: CASDSSGSPLEEQYF. The V and J genes are TRBV28 and TRBJ2-7; the match to TRBD2 covers 10 bases. The V segment lost 8 bases and the J segment 7 bases; nucleotides outside the gene matches: 14. Germline values: CDR1 MDHEN, CDR2 SYDVKM. The CDR3 has 15 amino acids.

V is TRBV11-2 and J is TRBJ2-1; 7 bases are a match to TRBD2. The V gene end was trimmed by 4 bases and the J gene end by 3 bases; junction bases not matched to a gene: 12. The CDR3 has 17 amino acids. Germline CDR1 is SGHAT and CDR2 is FQNNGV. CDR3 residues: CASSSSGGSRYYNEQFF. CDR3 nucleotide sequence: TGTGCCAGCAGCTCATCGGGGGGTAGCAGATACTACAATGAGCAGTTCTTC.

This chain connects TRBV4-2 to TRBJ2-1; the match to TRBD1 covers 7 bases. Trimming cost V 4 bases and J 0 bases; bases outside gene matches: 9. The CDR3 sequence is 17 residues long. CDR1 is LGHNA, CDR2 YNFKEQ, per germline. The CDR3 DNA is TGTGCCAGCAGCCCCCAGGGACAGTCTAGCTCCTACAATGAGCAGTTCTTC. Translating it yields CASSPQGQSSSYNEQFF.

The chain joins TRBV15 to TRBJ1-4, with 8 bases matching TRBD1. The ends lost 1 base at V and 7 bases at J; junction bases unmatched: 2. Germline V gene data show CDR1 as LNHNV and CDR2 as YYDKDF (reference sequence). The CDR3 runs to 14 residues. CDR3: CATSRGQGSEKLFF. In DNA form, the CDR3 reads TGTGCCACCAGCAGAGGACAGGGGAGTGAAAAACTGTTTTTT.